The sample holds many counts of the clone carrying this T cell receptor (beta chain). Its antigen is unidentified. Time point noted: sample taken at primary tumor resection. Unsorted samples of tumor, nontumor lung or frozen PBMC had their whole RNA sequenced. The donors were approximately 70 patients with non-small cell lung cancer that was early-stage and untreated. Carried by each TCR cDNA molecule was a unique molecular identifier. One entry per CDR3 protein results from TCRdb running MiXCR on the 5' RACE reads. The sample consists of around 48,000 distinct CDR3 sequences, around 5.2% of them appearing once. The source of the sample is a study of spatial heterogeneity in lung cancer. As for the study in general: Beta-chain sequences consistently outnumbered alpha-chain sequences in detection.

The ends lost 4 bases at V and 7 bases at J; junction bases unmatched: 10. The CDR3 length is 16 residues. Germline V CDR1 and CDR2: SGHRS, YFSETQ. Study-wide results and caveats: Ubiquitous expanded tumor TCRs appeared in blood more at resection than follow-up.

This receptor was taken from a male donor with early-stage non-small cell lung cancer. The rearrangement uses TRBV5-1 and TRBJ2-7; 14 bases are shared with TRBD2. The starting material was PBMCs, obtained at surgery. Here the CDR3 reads CASSTGTSGGPGEQYF. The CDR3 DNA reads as TGCGCCAGCAGCACCGGGACTAGCGGGGGCCCCGGGGAGCAGTACTTC.